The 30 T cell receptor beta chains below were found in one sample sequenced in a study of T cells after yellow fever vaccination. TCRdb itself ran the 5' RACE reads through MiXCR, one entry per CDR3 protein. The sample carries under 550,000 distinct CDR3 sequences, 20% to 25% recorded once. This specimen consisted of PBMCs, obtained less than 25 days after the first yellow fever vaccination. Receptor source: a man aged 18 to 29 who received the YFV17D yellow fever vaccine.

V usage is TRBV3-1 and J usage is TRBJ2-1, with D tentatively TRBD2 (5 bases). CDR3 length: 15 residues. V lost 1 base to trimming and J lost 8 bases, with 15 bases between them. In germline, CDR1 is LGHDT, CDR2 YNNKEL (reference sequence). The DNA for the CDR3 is TGTGCCAGCAGCCAAGGGTCCCCTAGCATCCATGAGCAGTTCTTC. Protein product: CASSQGSPSIHEQFF.

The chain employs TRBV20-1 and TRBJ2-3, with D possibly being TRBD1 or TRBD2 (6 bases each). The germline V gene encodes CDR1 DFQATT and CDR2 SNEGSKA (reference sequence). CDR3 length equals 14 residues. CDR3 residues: CSKRGASPADTQYF. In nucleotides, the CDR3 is TGCAGCAAAAGGGGGGCTAGTCCTGCAGATACGCAGTATTTT.

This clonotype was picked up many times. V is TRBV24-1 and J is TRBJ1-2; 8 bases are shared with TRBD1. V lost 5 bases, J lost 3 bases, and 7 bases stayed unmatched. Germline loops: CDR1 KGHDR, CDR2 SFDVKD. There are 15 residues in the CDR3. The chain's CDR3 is CATSAWTGSDYGYTF. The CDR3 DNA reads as TGTGCCACCAGTGCCTGGACAGGGTCCGACTATGGCTACACCTTC.

For the CDR3, the DNA is TGTGCCAGCAGCCGGACAGGGGTCCATGAGCAGTTCTTC. It codes for CASSRTGVHEQFF. The chain uses TRBV14 and TRBJ2-1; 9 positions agree with TRBD1. The ends lost 4 bases at V and 8 bases at J; junction bases unmatched: 3. This CDR3 is 13 amino acids long. The germline V gene has CDR1 SGHDN and CDR2 FVKESK.

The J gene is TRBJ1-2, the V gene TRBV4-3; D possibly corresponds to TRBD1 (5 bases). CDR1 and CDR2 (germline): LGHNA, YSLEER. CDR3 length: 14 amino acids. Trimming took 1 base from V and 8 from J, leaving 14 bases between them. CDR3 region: CASSQGDIGVGYTF. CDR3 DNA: TGCGCCAGCAGCCAAGGAGATATAGGGGTCGGCTACACCTTC.

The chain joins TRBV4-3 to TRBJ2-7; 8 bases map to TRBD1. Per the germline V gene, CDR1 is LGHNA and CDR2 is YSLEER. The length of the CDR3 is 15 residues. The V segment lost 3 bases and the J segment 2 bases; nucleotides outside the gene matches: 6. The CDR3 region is CASSQETGVAYEQYF. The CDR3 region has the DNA TGCGCCAGCAGCCAGGAGACAGGGGTGGCCTACGAGCAGTACTTC.

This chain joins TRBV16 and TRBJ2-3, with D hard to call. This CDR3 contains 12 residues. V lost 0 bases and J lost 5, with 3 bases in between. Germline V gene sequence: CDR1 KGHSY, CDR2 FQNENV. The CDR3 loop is CASSQSVDTQYF. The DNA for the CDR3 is TGTGCCAGCAGCCAATCGGTAGATACGCAGTATTTT.

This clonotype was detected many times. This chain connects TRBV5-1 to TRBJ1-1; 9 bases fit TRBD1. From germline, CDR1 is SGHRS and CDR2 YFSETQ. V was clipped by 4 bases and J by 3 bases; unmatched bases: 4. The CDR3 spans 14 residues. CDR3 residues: CASSTGQGYTEAFF. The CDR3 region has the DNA TGCGCCAGCAGCACGGGACAGGGATACACTGAAGCTTTCTTT.

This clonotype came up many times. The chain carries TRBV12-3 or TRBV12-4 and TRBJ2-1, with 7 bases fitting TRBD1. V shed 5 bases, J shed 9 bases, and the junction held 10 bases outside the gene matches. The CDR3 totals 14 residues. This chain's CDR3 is CASSSTRKGAEQFF. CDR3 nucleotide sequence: TGTGCCAGCAGTAGTACACGGAAGGGGGCTGAGCAGTTCTTC.

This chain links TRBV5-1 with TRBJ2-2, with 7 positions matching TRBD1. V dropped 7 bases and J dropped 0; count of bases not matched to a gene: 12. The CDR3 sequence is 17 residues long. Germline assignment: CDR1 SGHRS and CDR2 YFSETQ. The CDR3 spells CASRTYTGATNTGELFF. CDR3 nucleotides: TGCGCCAGCCGAACATATACAGGGGCGACGAACACCGGGGAGCTGTTTTTT. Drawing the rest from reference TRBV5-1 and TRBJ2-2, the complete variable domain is KAGVTQTPRYLIKTRGQQVTLSCSPISGHRSVSWYQQTPGQGLQFLFEYFSETQRNKGNFPGRFSGRQFSNSRSEMNVSTLELGDSALYLCASRTYTGATNTGELFFGEGSRLTVL.

CDR3 bases: TGTGCCAGCAGCTTATGGCTAGCGGGGACCAATGAGCAGTTCTTC. This encodes CASSLWLAGTNEQFF. The V gene is TRBV12-3 or TRBV12-4, the J gene TRBJ2-1; 9 bases align to TRBD2. The trim removed 6 bases at V and 6 bases at J, leaving 9 bases unmatched. The CDR3 is 15 residues long.

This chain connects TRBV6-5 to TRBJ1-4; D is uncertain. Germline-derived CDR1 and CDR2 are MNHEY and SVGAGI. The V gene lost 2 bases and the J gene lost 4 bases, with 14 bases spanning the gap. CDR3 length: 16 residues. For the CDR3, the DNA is TGTGCCAGCAGTTACCAACGGGCAGGCCGTAATGAAAAACTGTTTTTT. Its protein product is CASSYQRAGRNEKLFF.

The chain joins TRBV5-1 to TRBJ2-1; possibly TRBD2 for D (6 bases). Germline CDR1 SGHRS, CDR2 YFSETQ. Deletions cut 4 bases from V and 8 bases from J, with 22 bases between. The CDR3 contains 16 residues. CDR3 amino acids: CASSPGTSRRIDEQFF. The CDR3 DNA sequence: TGCGCCAGCAGCCCGGGGACTTCCCGGAGGATCGATGAGCAGTTCTTC.

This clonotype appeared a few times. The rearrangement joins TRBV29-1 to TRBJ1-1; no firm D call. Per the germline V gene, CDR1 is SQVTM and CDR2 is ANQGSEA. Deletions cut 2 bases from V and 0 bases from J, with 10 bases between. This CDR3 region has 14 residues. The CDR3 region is CSVELAGVNTEAFF. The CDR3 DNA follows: TGCAGCGTTGAATTGGCGGGAGTGAACACTGAAGCTTTCTTT. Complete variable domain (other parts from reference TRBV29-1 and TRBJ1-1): SAVISQKPSRDICQRGTSLTIQCQVDSQVTMMFWYRQQPGQSLTLIATANQGSEATYESGFVIDKFPISRPNLTFSTLTVSNMSPEDSSIYLCSVELAGVNTEAFFGQGTRLTVV.

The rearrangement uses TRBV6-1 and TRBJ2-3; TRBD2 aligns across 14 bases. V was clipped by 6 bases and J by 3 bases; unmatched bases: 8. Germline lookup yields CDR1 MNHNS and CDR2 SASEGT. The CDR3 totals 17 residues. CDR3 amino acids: CASSRLAGGPSTDTQYF. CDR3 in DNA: TGTGCCAGCAGCCGACTAGCGGGGGGGCCATCGACAGATACGCAGTATTTT.

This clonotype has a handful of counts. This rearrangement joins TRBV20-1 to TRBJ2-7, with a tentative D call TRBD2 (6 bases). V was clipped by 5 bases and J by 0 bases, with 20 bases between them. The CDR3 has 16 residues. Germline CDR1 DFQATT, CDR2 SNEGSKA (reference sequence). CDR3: CSAAPAEGTFSYEQYF. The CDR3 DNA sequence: TGCAGTGCTGCCCCCGCGGAGGGCACCTTCTCCTACGAGCAGTACTTC.

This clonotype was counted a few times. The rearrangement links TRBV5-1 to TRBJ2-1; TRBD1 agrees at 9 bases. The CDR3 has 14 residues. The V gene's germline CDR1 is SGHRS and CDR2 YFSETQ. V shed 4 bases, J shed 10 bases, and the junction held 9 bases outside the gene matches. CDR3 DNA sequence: TGCGCCAGCAGCCCGGGACAGGGTGAGAGGGAGCAGTTCTTC. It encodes CASSPGQGEREQFF.

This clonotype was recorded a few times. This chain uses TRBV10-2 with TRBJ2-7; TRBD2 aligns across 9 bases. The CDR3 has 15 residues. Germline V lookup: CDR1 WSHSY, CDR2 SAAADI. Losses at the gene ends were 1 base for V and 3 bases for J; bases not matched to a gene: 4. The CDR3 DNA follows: TGCGCCAGCAGTGAGTTGGCTAGCGGGAACTACGAGCAGTACTTC. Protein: CASSELASGNYEQYF.

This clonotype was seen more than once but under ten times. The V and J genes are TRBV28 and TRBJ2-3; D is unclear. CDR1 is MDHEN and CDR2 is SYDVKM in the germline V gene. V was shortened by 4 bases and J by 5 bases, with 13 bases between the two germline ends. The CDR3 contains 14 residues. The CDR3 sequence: CASSWWRLKDTQYF. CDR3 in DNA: TGTGCCAGCAGTTGGTGGCGTTTGAAAGATACGCAGTATTTT.

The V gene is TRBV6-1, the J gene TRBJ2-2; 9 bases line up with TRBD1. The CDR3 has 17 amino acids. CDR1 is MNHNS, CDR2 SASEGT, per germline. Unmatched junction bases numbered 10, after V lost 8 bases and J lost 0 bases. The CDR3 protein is CASARDRDIANTGELFF. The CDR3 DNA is TGTGCCAGCGCCCGGGACAGGGACATCGCGAACACCGGGGAGCTGTTTTTT.

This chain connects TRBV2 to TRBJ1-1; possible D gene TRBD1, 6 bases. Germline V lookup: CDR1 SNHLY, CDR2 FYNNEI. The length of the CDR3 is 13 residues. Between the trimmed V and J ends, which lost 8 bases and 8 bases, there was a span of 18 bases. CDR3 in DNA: TGTGCCAGCCAGTTTCCCATGGGGGCCGAAGCTTTCTTT. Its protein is CASQFPMGAEAFF.

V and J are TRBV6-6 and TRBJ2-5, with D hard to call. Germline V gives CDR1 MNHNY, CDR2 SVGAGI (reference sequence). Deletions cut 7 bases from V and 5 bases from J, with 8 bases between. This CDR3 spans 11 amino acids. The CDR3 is CASTTDETQYF. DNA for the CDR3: TGTGCCAGCACCACGGACGAGACCCAGTACTTC.

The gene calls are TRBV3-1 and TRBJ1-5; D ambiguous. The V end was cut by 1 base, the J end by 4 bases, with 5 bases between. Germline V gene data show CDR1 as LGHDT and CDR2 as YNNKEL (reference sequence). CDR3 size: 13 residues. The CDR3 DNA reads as TGTGCCAGCAGCCAAGGCCAGAATCAGCCCCAGCATTTT. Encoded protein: CASSQGQNQPQHF.

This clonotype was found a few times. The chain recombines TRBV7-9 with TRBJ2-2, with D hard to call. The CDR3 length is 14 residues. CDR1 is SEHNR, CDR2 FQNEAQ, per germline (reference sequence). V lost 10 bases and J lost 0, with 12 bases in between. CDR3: CATGGSANTGELFF. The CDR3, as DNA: TGTGCCACGGGCGGCTCTGCGAACACCGGGGAGCTGTTTTTT.

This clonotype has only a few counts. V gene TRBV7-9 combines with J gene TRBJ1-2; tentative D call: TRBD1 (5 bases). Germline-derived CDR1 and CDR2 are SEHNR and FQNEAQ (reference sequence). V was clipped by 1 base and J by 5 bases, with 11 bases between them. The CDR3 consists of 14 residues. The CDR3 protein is CASSLGNQGYGYTF. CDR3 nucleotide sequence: TGTGCCAGCAGCTTAGGAAATCAGGGTTATGGCTACACCTTC.

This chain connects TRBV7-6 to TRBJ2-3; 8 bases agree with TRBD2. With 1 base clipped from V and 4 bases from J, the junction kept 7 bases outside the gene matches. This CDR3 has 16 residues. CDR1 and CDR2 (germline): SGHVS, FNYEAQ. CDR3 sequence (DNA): TGTGCCAGCAGCTTAGGTGACGGGGGGGCCTCAGATACGCAGTATTTT. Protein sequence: CASSLGDGGASDTQYF.

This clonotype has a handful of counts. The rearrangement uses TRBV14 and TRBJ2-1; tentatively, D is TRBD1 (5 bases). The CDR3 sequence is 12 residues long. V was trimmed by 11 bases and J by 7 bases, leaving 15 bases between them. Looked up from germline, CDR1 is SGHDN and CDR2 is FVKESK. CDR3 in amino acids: CAVGAPWNEQFF. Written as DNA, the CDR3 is TGTGCCGTTGGGGCCCCGTGGAATGAGCAGTTCTTC.

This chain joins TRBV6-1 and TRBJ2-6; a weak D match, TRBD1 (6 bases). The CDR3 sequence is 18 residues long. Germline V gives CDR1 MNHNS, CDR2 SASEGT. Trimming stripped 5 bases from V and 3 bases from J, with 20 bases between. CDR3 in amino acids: CASSRWTASLYGANVLTF. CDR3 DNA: TGTGCCAGCAGTCGATGGACAGCCTCCCTCTATGGGGCCAACGTCCTGACTTTC.

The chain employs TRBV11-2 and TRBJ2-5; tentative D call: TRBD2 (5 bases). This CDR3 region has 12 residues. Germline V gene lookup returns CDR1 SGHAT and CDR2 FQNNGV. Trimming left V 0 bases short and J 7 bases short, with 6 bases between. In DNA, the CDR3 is TGTGCCAGCAGCTTAGATCGGGGGACCCAGTACTTC. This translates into CASSLDRGTQYF.

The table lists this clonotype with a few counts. CDR3 loop: CASSQEALRGLAGELFF. The CDR3 DNA reads as TGCGCCAGCAGCCAAGAAGCTCTCAGGGGGCTCGCCGGGGAGCTGTTTTTT. The genes are TRBV4-3 and TRBJ2-2; TRBD1 aligns across 8 bases. The CDR3 has 17 amino acids. The J segment lost 6 bases and the V segment lost 0 bases, leaving 9 bases of the junction unmatched. Germline V gives CDR1 LGHNA, CDR2 YSLEER.